A single sample gave rise to the 20 T cell receptor beta chains below, sequenced in a study of neurological immune-mediated disorders. From the 5' RACE reads, TCRdb called clonotypes with MiXCR, one entry per CDR3 protein. The sample has tens of thousands of distinct CDR3 sequences; around 2.6% are singletons. Sequenced: PBMCs. The receptors stem from a woman in her 30s with multiple sclerosis.

This clonotype was observed many times. This chain joins TRBV7-9 and TRBJ1-2; 8 nucleotides match TRBD1. CDR1 SEHNR and CDR2 FQNEAQ come from the germline V gene (reference sequence). J gave up 8 bases and V 1 base, and 9 bases lay outside the gene matches. The CDR3 loop spans 15 amino acids. The CDR3 coding sequence is TGTGCCAGCAGCTTAGTCCAGGGGGCGAGTGGAGGCTACACCTTC. It codes for CASSLVQGASGGYTF. The full variable domain, in which reference TRBV7-9 and TRBJ1-2 provide the parts outside the CDR3, is DTGVSQNPRHKITKRGQNVTFRCDPISEHNRLYWYRQTLGQGPEFLTYFQNEAQLEKSRLLSDRFSAERPKGSFSTLEIQRTEQGDSAMYLCASSLVQGASGGYTFGSGTRLTVV.

V and J are TRBV6-2 or TRBV6-3 and TRBJ2-7; TRBD2 matches at 8 bases. CDR1 is MNHEY and CDR2 is SVGEGT in the germline V gene. The trim removed 7 bases at V and 6 bases at J, leaving 11 bases unmatched. The CDR3 is 14 amino acids. The CDR3 DNA reads TGTGCCAGCACGCCGGGACTAGGGGTGCGCGAGCAGTACTTC. Its protein is CASTPGLGVREQYF.

This clonotype was counted ten times or more. The V gene is TRBV5-1, the J gene TRBJ1-2, with D hard to call. Trimming cost V 2 bases and J 0 bases, with 8 bases left between them. CDR1 and CDR2 from the germline V gene are SGHRS and YFSETQ. CDR3 length equals 14 residues. The CDR3 spells CASSLQDTNYGYTF. In DNA, the CDR3 is TGCGCCAGCAGCTTACAAGACACTAACTATGGCTACACCTTC.

This clonotype was seen many times. The chain uses TRBV5-1 and TRBJ2-2; D is unclear. Trimming cost V 3 bases and J 1 base, with 7 bases left between them. Germline CDR1 SGHRS, CDR2 YFSETQ. The CDR3 runs to 14 residues. The CDR3, as DNA: TGCGCCAGCAGCTCGGCCTTGAACACCGGGGAGCTGTTTTTT. Translation: CASSSALNTGELFF.

This clonotype was counted at least ten times. CDR3 nucleotides: TGTGCCAGCGGGACTACCGGGGAGCAGTACTTC. Translated: CASGTTGEQYF. The chain has TRBV28 and TRBJ2-7; 7 positions match TRBD2. Germline V lookup: CDR1 MDHEN, CDR2 SYDVKM. The J segment lost 7 bases and the V segment lost 8 bases, leaving 5 bases of the junction unmatched. CDR3 length: 11 residues. The full variable domain, completed using reference TRBV28 and TRBJ2-7, is DVKVTQSSRYLVKRTGEKVFLECVQDMDHENMFWYRQDPGLGLRLIYFSYDVKMKEKGDIPEGYSVSREKKERFSLILESASTNQTSMYLCASGTTGEQYFGPGTRLTVT.

At least ten counts were recorded for this clonotype. The V gene is TRBV20-1, the J gene TRBJ1-1; no definite D call. Looked up from germline, CDR1 is DFQATT and CDR2 is SNEGSKA (reference sequence). This CDR3 is built from 13 residues. With 4 bases removed from V and 3 bases from J, the gap between germline ends came to 12 bases. CDR3 coding DNA: TGCAGTGCTAAGGAGGTCGATGACACTGAAGCTTTCTTT. Its translation is CSAKEVDDTEAFF.

This clonotype was detected ten times or more. CDR3 bases: TGCAGTGCTAGAGATCAATTCGGATACAATGAGCAGTTCTTC. Protein: CSARDQFGYNEQFF. The chain couples TRBV20-1 to TRBJ2-1; D is uncertain. The CDR3 extends over 14 amino acids. CDR1 is DFQATT and CDR2 is SNEGSKA in the germline V gene (reference sequence). Trimming pared 0 bases from V and 4 bases from J, leaving 10 bases between.

This clonotype was counted ten times or more. V and J are TRBV20-1 and TRBJ1-5; no clear D. The CDR3 loop spans 15 amino acids. CDR1 is DFQATT and CDR2 is SNEGSKA in the germline V gene (reference sequence). Trimming left V 3 bases short and J 0 bases short, with 12 bases between. This CDR3 is CSARESVGSNQPQHF. As DNA, the CDR3 is TGCAGTGCTAGGGAATCGGTTGGTAGCAATCAGCCCCAGCATTTT.

In this sample, this clonotype turned up many times. For the CDR3, the DNA is TGTGCCAGCACTACACAGGGGGACACTGAAGCTTTCTTT. This sequence encodes CASTTQGDTEAFF. The chain couples TRBV6-6 to TRBJ1-1; TRBD1 aligns across 8 bases. Germline CDR1 and CDR2: MNHNY and SVGAGI (reference sequence). CDR3 length equals 13 residues. With V trimmed by 7 bases and J by 3 bases, 4 bases remained unmatched.

This clonotype was seen many times. The chain recombines TRBV5-1 with TRBJ2-1; tentatively, D is TRBD1 or TRBD2 (5 bases each). The germline V gene has CDR1 SGHRS and CDR2 YFSETQ. V was clipped by 4 bases and J by 10 bases, with 12 bases between them. The CDR3 consists of 12 residues. CDR3 loop: CASSRDQGEQFF. The DNA for the CDR3 is TGCGCCAGCAGCAGGGACCAAGGGGAGCAGTTCTTC.

This clonotype was observed many times. The chain has TRBV14 and TRBJ2-7, with 10 positions matching TRBD2. This CDR3 is built from 16 residues. CDR1 and CDR2 (germline): SGHDN, FVKESK. V gave up 4 bases and J gave up 7 bases; unmatched junction bases: 13. CDR3 DNA sequence: TGTGCCAGCAGCCCACTGGCAGCGGGAGGGCCGTGGGAGCAGTACTTC. Its protein product is CASSPLAAGGPWEQYF. Based on the CDR3 plus reference TRBV14 and TRBJ2-7, the full variable domain is EAGVTQFPSHSVIEKGQTVTLRCDPISGHDNLYWYRRVMGKEIKFLLHFVKESKQDESGMPNNRFLAERTGGTYSTLKVQPAELEDSGVYFCASSPLAAGGPWEQYFGPGTRLTVT.

This clonotype showed up many times. The J gene is TRBJ2-3, the V gene TRBV7-6; 11 positions agree with TRBD2. V lost 5 bases and J lost 3; bases outside the gene matches: 10. Germline CDR1 is SGHVS and CDR2 is FNYEAQ. The CDR3 runs to 17 residues. The CDR3 is CASSRQPLAGVTDTQYF. In DNA form, the CDR3 reads TGTGCCAGCAGCCGCCAGCCACTAGCGGGAGTTACAGATACGCAGTATTTT.

In this sample, this clonotype turned up many times. V usage is TRBV6-6 and J usage is TRBJ2-1; 9 positions match TRBD2. The J segment lost 8 bases and the V segment lost 6 bases, leaving 11 bases of the junction unmatched. CDR3 length: 15 amino acids. Germline V gene lookup returns CDR1 MNHNY and CDR2 SVGAGI (reference sequence). CDR3 DNA: TGTGCCAGCAGCCAGGGGCTAGCGGGGACGGATGAGCAGTTCTTC. Translation gives CASSQGLAGTDEQFF.

This clonotype was seen at least ten times. This sequence joins TRBV20-1 and TRBJ1-4, with D unresolved. The CDR3 is 11 amino acids. Germline loops: CDR1 DFQATT, CDR2 SNEGSKA (reference sequence). Trimming removed 6 bases at V and 5 bases at J, with 7 bases between. Written as DNA, the CDR3 is TGCAGTGCCACGAAGAATGAAAAACTGTTTTTT. The encoded protein is CSATKNEKLFF.

Many counts were recorded for this clonotype. The rearrangement uses TRBV5-6 and TRBJ2-1; unclear D gene. Trimming removed 4 bases at V and 9 bases at J, with 8 bases between. This CDR3 region has 11 residues. Germline V gene lookup returns CDR1 SGHDT and CDR2 YYEEEE. CDR3 sequence reads: CASSLVFEQFF. For the CDR3, the DNA is TGTGCCAGCAGCCTAGTCTTTGAGCAGTTCTTC.

This clonotype was detected many times. V usage is TRBV27 and J usage is TRBJ2-7; D gene ambiguous. CDR1 is MNHEY, CDR2 SMNVEV, per germline (reference sequence). V lost 8 bases and J 3 bases, leaving 20 bases between the germline ends. The CDR3 spans 15 residues. The DNA of the CDR3 is TGTGCCAGCCGCTTCCGGGCCCCGGTCAGCTACGAGCAGTACTTC. Its protein product is CASRFRAPVSYEQYF.

This clonotype was recorded many times. The chain is built from TRBV6-6 and TRBJ2-5, with 7 nucleotides matching TRBD2. The germline CDR1 and CDR2 sequences are MNHNY and SVGAGI (reference sequence). After removal of 8 bases from V and 2 bases from J, the junction contained 5 bases not matched to a gene. CDR3 length equals 13 residues. CDR3 protein: CASGREAQETQYF. The CDR3 bases are TGTGCCAGCGGGAGGGAGGCTCAAGAGACCCAGTACTTC.

This clonotype was found many times. This chain links TRBV20-1 with TRBJ2-1; the match to TRBD2 covers 15 bases. J was trimmed by 0 bases and V by 0 bases; bases with no gene match: 9. The CDR3 consists of 20 residues. The germline gives CDR1 DFQATT, CDR2 SNEGSKA (reference sequence). CDR3 amino acids: CSARDLTGTSGRSSYNEQFF. CDR3 sequence (DNA): TGCAGTGCTAGAGATCTAACCGGGACTAGCGGGAGGTCCTCCTACAATGAGCAGTTCTTC.

This clonotype was observed at least ten times. The rearrangement links TRBV4-3 to TRBJ2-1; the D is unclear. V lost 1 base, J lost 8 bases, and 6 bases lay in between. Germline CDR1 and CDR2: LGHNA and YSLEER. This CDR3 has 12 residues. This CDR3 is CASSQGHDEQFF. As DNA, the CDR3 is TGCGCCAGCAGCCAAGGTCATGATGAGCAGTTCTTC.

This clonotype was seen many times. The gene calls are TRBV5-4 and TRBJ1-1, with D possibly matching TRBD1 (5 bases). The germline V gene encodes CDR1 SGHNT and CDR2 YYREEE (reference sequence). The CDR3 loop spans 13 amino acids. Trimming removed 5 bases from V and 6 bases from J, with 14 bases in between. CDR3 nucleotide sequence: TGTGCCAGCAGGTACCGGGGGGTCGCTGAAGCTTTCTTT. Protein sequence: CASRYRGVAEAFF. Full variable domain (remainder filled in from reference TRBV5-4 and TRBJ1-1): ETGVTQSPTHLIKTRGQQVTLRCSSQSGHNTVSWYQQALGQGPQFIFQYYREEENGRGNFPPRFSGLQFPNYSSELNVNALELDDSALYLCASRYRGVAEAFFGQGTRLTVV.